The 32 T cell receptor beta chains below come from one sample, sequenced in a study of beta chain features in type 1 diabetes. Their antigens remain unidentified. Isolated RNA was reverse transcribed in full, so expressed TCRB transcripts were sequenced. TCRdb's copy holds only in-frame clones and misses some; the assay was immunoSEQ multiplex PCR. The table shows about 390,000 clones, with around a tenth occurring only once. Study-wide results and caveats: Within each of all four CD4+ subsets, Type 1 diabetes patients had TCRB CDR3s that were moderately but significantly shorter.

The sample comprised central memory CD4+ T cells from blood. The receptor set was obtained from a man aged 25 to 45 with type 1 diabetes.

This clone has a handful of counts. This sequence joins TRBV6-5 and TRBJ1-2; no clear D gene. The CDR3 runs 13 residues. The V and J ends lost 2 bases and 2 bases respectively, with 6 bases between them. Germline V CDR1 and CDR2: MNHEY, SVGAGI. Written as DNA, the CDR3 is TGTGCCAGCAGTTACAACTCCAACTATGGCTACACCTTC. This codes for CASSYNSNYGYTF.

V usage is TRBV11-2 and J usage is TRBJ2-5; D possibly corresponds to TRBD1 (6 bases). Near its end, the DNA agrees better with TRBJ2-7, so the J call may be wrong. The length of the CDR3 is 11 residues. CDR1 SGHAT and CDR2 FQNNGV come from the germline V gene. The CDR3 coding sequence is TGTGCCAGCAGGGCAGGGGACGAGCAGTACTTC. Translated: CASRAGDEQYF.

This chain connects TRBV20-1 to TRBJ2-7, with D unresolved. V was cut by 6 bases and J by 2 bases, with 8 bases left in between. The CDR3 is made up of 11 amino acids. Germline CDR1 and CDR2: DFQATT and SNEGSKA (reference sequence). CDR3 bases: TGCAGTGCCGGACCGACCTACGAGCAGTACTTC. Protein product: CSAGPTYEQYF.

This clone has just a few counts. Other DNA sequences in the sample encode the same CDR3. The rearrangement links TRBV4-2 to TRBJ2-7; no reliable D call. The CDR3 has 14 amino acids. V lost 0 bases and J 0 bases, leaving 6 bases between the germline ends. Germline CDR1 LGHNA, CDR2 YNFKEQ. CDR3 residues: CASSQERNSYEQYF. The CDR3 DNA follows: TGTGCCAGCAGCCAAGAACGGAACTCCTACGAGCAGTACTTC.

This chain uses TRBV6-5 with TRBJ2-1; D remains unclear. Per the germline V gene, CDR1 is MNHEY and CDR2 is SVGAGI. Trimming took off 3 bases at V and 6 bases at J, with 12 bases between the two ends. The CDR3 contains 14 residues. The CDR3 reads CASSYSRAPNEQFF. The CDR3 DNA follows: TGTGCCAGCAGTTATTCAAGGGCACCCAATGAGCAGTTCTTC.

This chain links TRBV6-1 with TRBJ2-7; D might be TRBD2 (5 bases). V gave up 5 bases and J gave up 0 bases, with 11 bases separating them. Germline V gives CDR1 MNHNS, CDR2 SASEGT. This CDR3 has 14 residues. CDR3 loop: CASSSRGNSYEQYF. In DNA form, the CDR3 reads TGTGCCAGCAGTTCCAGAGGGAACTCCTACGAGCAGTACTTC.

This clone was seen a few times. The V and J genes are TRBV28 and TRBJ2-5; 11 bases are a match to TRBD1. Germline V gene sequence: CDR1 MDHEN, CDR2 SYDVKM. Trimming removed 2 bases from V and 6 bases from J; junction bases left unmatched: 11. The length of the CDR3 is 17 residues. DNA of the CDR3: TGTGCCAGCAGTTTAGGGGTTAGGACAGGGGGCTCGAAGACCCAGTACTTC. This encodes CASSLGVRTGGSKTQYF.

This clone was seen a handful of times. The chain has TRBV11-3 and TRBJ2-1, with 8 bases matching TRBD2. V dropped 2 bases and J dropped 7; count of bases not matched to a gene: 13. The CDR3 is made up of 17 amino acids. Germline V gene sequence: CDR1 SGHNT, CDR2 YENEEA. CDR3 sequence: CASSLHNRYGGRNEQFF. CDR3 coding DNA: TGTGCCAGCAGCTTACATAATAGATACGGCGGGAGGAATGAGCAGTTCTTC.

This clone turned up a few times. This chain connects TRBV7-9 to TRBJ2-5; D may match TRBD1 or TRBD2 (5 bases each). V lost 4 bases, J lost 5 bases, and 20 bases lay in between. Germline V gene sequence: CDR1 SEHNR, CDR2 FQNEAQ (reference sequence). The CDR3 contains 16 residues. CDR3 nucleotides: TGTGCCAGCAGCTCCCCTACCCCGGGGCTTGGGGAGACCCAGTACTTC. It codes for CASSSPTPGLGETQYF.

This clone was picked up a small number of times. The chain uses TRBV6-5 and TRBJ1-2; tentative D call: TRBD1 (5 bases). CDR1 is MNHEY, CDR2 SVGAGI, per germline. Trimming took 0 bases from V and 1 from J, leaving 12 bases between them. The CDR3 runs to 16 residues. CDR3 coding DNA: TGTGCCAGCAGTTACTCGAAGGGGTTAAGTAACTATGGCTACACCTTC. It encodes CASSYSKGLSNYGYTF.

This clone was seen only a few times. The V gene is TRBV30, the J gene TRBJ2-7, with 13 bases that match TRBD2. V gave up 5 bases and J gave up 6 bases; unmatched junction bases: 10. This CDR3 spans 15 amino acids. Germline CDR1 GTSNPN, CDR2 SVGIG (reference sequence). The CDR3, as DNA: TGTGCCTGGGCCCGACAAGGACTAGCGGGAGCCGAGCAGTACTTC. This translates into CAWARQGLAGAEQYF.

The rearrangement joins TRBV5-4 to TRBJ1-2; 11 bases are a match to TRBD1. Trimming removed 4 bases from V and 5 bases from J; junction bases left unmatched: 10. The CDR3 covers 16 residues. CDR1 SGHNT and CDR2 YYREEE come from the germline V gene (reference sequence). The CDR3 is CASSVGGQGARYGYTF. The CDR3 DNA follows: TGTGCCAGCAGCGTAGGCGGACAGGGGGCCCGGTATGGCTACACCTTC.

This sequence joins TRBV11-2 and TRBJ2-7; D could derive from TRBD1 or TRBD2 (6 bases each). Trimming removed 5 bases at V and 6 bases at J, with 23 bases between. Germline V gives CDR1 SGHAT, CDR2 FQNNGV. This CDR3 comprises 16 residues. The CDR3 here is CASSLLGGVRGGEQYF. The DNA of the CDR3 is TGTGCCAGCAGCCTCTTAGGTGGGGTCAGGGGAGGCGAGCAGTACTTC.

The DNA for the CDR3 is TGTGCCAGCAGACTACAGGGAAGAGGTGCCAAAAACATTCAGTACTTC. This translates into CASRLQGRGAKNIQYF. V gene TRBV7-8 combines with J gene TRBJ2-4, with D perhaps TRBD1 (6 bases). Trimming removed 6 bases at V and 1 base at J, with 16 bases between. The V gene's germline CDR1 is SGHVS and CDR2 FQNEAQ. The CDR3 has 16 residues. Supplemented by reference TRBV7-8 and TRBJ2-4, the full variable domain reads GAGVSQSPRYKVAKRGQDVALRCDPISGHVSLFWYQQALGQGPEFLTYFQNEAQLDKSGLPSDRFFAERPEGSVSTLKIQRTQQEDSAVYLCASRLQGRGAKNIQYFGAGTRLSVL.

The chain uses TRBV7-9 and TRBJ1-3; D not resolved. CDR3 length equals 16 residues. CDR1 and CDR2 (germline): SEHNR, FQNEAQ (reference sequence). With 1 base removed from V and 0 bases from J, the gap between germline ends came to 10 bases. As DNA, the CDR3 is TGTGCCAGCAGCTTAGGGTCGCAATCCTCTGGAAACACCATATATTTT. Translation: CASSLGSQSSGNTIYF.

This clone was found a few times. The chain combines TRBV6-6 with TRBJ2-3; 7 positions agree with TRBD1. From germline, CDR1 is MNHNY and CDR2 SVGAGI (reference sequence). The CDR3 sequence is 14 residues long. After removal of 6 bases from V and 4 bases from J, the junction contained 7 bases not matched to a gene. CDR3 protein: CASSWGQGADTQYF. CDR3 in DNA: TGTGCCAGCAGCTGGGGGCAGGGGGCAGATACGCAGTATTTT.

V usage is TRBV7-3 and J usage is TRBJ2-1; 8 nucleotides match TRBD1. The CDR3 extends over 16 amino acids. V gave up 2 bases and J gave up 6 bases; unmatched junction bases: 9. From germline, CDR1 is SGHTA and CDR2 FQGTGA. CDR3 amino acids: CASSLRRTGKINEQFF. The CDR3 nucleotides are TGTGCCAGCAGCTTACGACGGACAGGGAAAATCAATGAGCAGTTCTTC.

For the CDR3, the DNA is TGTGCCAGCTCACCACCGGGAAGCCTAGCCAAAAACATTCAGTACTTC. Its protein is CASSPPGSLAKNIQYF. The chain combines TRBV18 with TRBJ2-4; D call uncertain. CDR1 and CDR2 from the germline V gene are KGHSH and LQKENI. The CDR3 has 16 residues. V was shortened by 0 bases and J by 0 bases, with 9 bases between the two germline ends.

CDR3 coding DNA: TGTGCCAGCAGTTTATCGGGCAACCAAGAGACCCAGTACTTC. Protein: CASSLSGNQETQYF. The V call is TRBV27, the J call TRBJ2-5; D ambiguous. Trimming removed 0 bases from V and 0 bases from J, with 5 bases in between. The CDR3 is 14 amino acids. Germline V gives CDR1 MNHEY, CDR2 SMNVEV (reference sequence).

The CDR3 protein is CASSRLTGAYEQYF. As DNA, the CDR3 is TGTGCCAGCAGTCGATTAACAGGGGCCTACGAGCAGTACTTC. The chain uses TRBV6-5 and TRBJ2-5, with TRBD1 matching 7 bases. Gene TRBJ2-7 matches the end of the DNA better, so the J call may be wrong. The CDR3 totals 14 residues. In germline, CDR1 is MNHEY, CDR2 SVGAGI.

This clone appeared a few times. The chain joins TRBV28 to TRBJ2-7, with 9 bases lining up with TRBD1. The CDR3 has 13 residues. Germline CDR1 and CDR2: MDHEN and SYDVKM. Germline trimming cut 6 bases from V and 3 bases from J; bases unmatched to any gene: 3. CDR3 sequence: CASRKGQGYEQYF. The CDR3 coding sequence is TGTGCCAGCAGAAAGGGACAGGGCTACGAGCAGTACTTC.

In DNA form, the CDR3 reads TGTGCCAGCAGCTCTAGACACATTAACTATGGCTACACCTTC. This gives the protein CASSSRHINYGYTF. V and J are TRBV7-2 and TRBJ1-2; D uncertain. Trimming stripped 4 bases from V and 1 base from J, with 10 bases between. Germline assignment: CDR1 SGHTA and CDR2 FQGNSA. The CDR3 consists of 14 residues.

V gene TRBV10-2 combines with J gene TRBJ1-2; no reliable D call. Germline values: CDR1 WSHSY, CDR2 SAAADI. The CDR3 has 14 residues. Trimming removed 0 bases at V and 4 bases at J, with 9 bases between. CDR3 in DNA: TGCGCCAGCAGTGAGTCGAAAATCTCCTATGGCTACACCTTC. Its protein is CASSESKISYGYTF.

The gene calls are TRBV20-1 and TRBJ1-5, with D possibly TRBD1 on 5 matching bases. The CDR3 has 11 residues. In germline, CDR1 is DFQATT, CDR2 SNEGSKA (reference sequence). V was trimmed by 3 bases and J by 13 bases, leaving 13 bases between them. CDR3 protein: CSARLQAIQHF. The DNA for the CDR3 is TGCAGTGCTAGGCTACAGGCCATACAGCATTTT.

Only a few counts were recorded for this clone. The chain carries TRBV5-6 and TRBJ1-2; TRBD1 matches 10 bases. Per the germline V gene, CDR1 is SGHDT and CDR2 is YYEEEE. V lost 4 bases and J lost 2; bases outside the gene matches: 14. This CDR3 comprises 18 residues. CDR3 in amino acids: CASSVLGTGERENYGYTF. CDR3 sequence (DNA): TGTGCCAGCAGCGTTCTGGGGACAGGGGAAAGGGAGAACTATGGCTACACCTTC.

The chain is built from TRBV11-2 and TRBJ2-5; 13 bases line up with TRBD2. V trimming: 6 bases; J trimming: 5 bases; junction bases outside the gene matches: 6. Germline CDR1 SGHAT, CDR2 FQNNGV. This CDR3 is built from 15 residues. The CDR3 DNA follows: TGTGCCAGCAGACTAGCGGGAGGGCCCGCGGAGACCCAGTACTTC. It codes for CASRLAGGPAETQYF.

This clone was recorded many times. The chain combines TRBV10-3 with TRBJ2-1; 11 bases map to TRBD1. The junction had 7 bases not matched to a gene; V was cut back by 11 bases and J by 4 bases. This CDR3 comprises 14 residues. Germline V lookup: CDR1 ENHRY, CDR2 SYGVKD. The CDR3 protein is CAAMGTGGYNEQFF. The CDR3 region has the DNA TGTGCCGCGATGGGGACAGGGGGTTACAATGAGCAGTTCTTC.

The chain joins TRBV20-1 to TRBJ2-3, with D unresolved. The CDR3 sequence is 11 residues long. CDR1 is DFQATT, CDR2 SNEGSKA, per germline (reference sequence). V lost 4 bases and J lost 7, with 9 bases in between. DNA for the CDR3: TGCAGTGCTAAAGGGCCCAATACGCAGTATTTT. As protein: CSAKGPNTQYF.

The gene calls are TRBV7-2 and TRBJ1-5, with TRBD1 matching over 7 bases. The germline V gene has CDR1 SGHTA and CDR2 FQGNSA. J was trimmed by 3 bases and V by 2 bases; bases with no gene match: 4. The CDR3 has 15 amino acids. CDR3 coding DNA: TGTGCCAGCAGCTTACTTGGGACAGTCAATCAGCCCCAGCATTTT. Its translation: CASSLLGTVNQPQHF.

This clone was detected many times. This rearrangement joins TRBV2 to TRBJ1-1; D is undetermined. The germline V gene encodes CDR1 SNHLY and CDR2 FYNNEI. Trimming pared 4 bases from V and 1 base from J, leaving 13 bases between. The length of the CDR3 is 15 residues. The CDR3 DNA follows: TGTGCCAGCAGTGGGTCCTCAGCGACGAACACTGAAGCTTTCTTT. Protein product: CASSGSSATNTEAFF.

The gene calls are TRBV7-2 and TRBJ1-2; 10 positions match TRBD1. Germline V CDR1 and CDR2: SGHTA, FQGNSA. The J segment lost 7 bases and the V segment lost 5 bases, leaving 10 bases of the junction unmatched. The CDR3 length is 15 residues. The CDR3 region has the DNA TGTGCCAGCAGCCCCGGAGGGGACAGGGGCCTTGGCTACACCTTC. Its protein is CASSPGGDRGLGYTF.

This clone was counted only a few times. The V and J genes are TRBV2 and TRBJ1-2; 8 bases agree with TRBD1. Looked up from germline, CDR1 is SNHLY and CDR2 is FYNNEI. Germline trimming cut 5 bases from V and 4 bases from J; bases unmatched to any gene: 12. The CDR3 sequence is 16 residues long. CDR3 bases: TGTGCCAGCAGTTACGATCAGGGGGCGAATTCCTATGGCTACACCTTC. Translation: CASSYDQGANSYGYTF.